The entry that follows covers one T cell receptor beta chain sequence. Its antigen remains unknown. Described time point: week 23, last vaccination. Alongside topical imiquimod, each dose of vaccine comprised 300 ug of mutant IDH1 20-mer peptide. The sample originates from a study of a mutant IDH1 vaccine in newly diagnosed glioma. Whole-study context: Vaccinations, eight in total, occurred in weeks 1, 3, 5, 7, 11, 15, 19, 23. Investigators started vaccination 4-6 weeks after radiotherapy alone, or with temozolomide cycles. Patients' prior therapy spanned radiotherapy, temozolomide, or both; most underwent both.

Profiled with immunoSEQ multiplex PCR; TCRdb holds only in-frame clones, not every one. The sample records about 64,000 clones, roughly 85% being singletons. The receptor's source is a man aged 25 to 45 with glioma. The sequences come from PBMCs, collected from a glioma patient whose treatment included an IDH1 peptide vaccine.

The CDR3 region has the DNA TGTGCCAGTAACCAACCCGGGGCCGAAGATACGCAGTATTTT. Translation: CASNQPGAEDTQYF. The gene calls are TRBV19 and TRBJ2-3; D is perhaps TRBD1 or TRBD2 (5 bases each). Germline V gene data show CDR1 as LNHDA and CDR2 as SQIVND (reference sequence). Trimming removed 7 bases from V and 5 bases from J, with 16 bases in between. CDR3 length: 14 amino acids.